This TCR beta chain was captured by sequencing in a study of blood T cell repertoires in COVID-19. The CDR3 contains 15 residues. Trimming removed 4 bases from V and 2 bases from J, with 13 bases in between. The germline CDR1 and CDR2 sequences are MDHEN and SYDVKM. The table came from immunoSEQ multiplex PCR; TCRdb's copy has only in-frame clones and leaves some out. The table lists some 96,000 clones, around nine tenths of them singletons. The sequenced sample consisted of peripheral blood. This TCR came from a man in his fifties or sixties with acute or convalescent COVID-19. The chain links TRBV28 to TRBJ2-3, with D unresolved. The CDR3 DNA is TGTGCCAGCAGTTCCCCCCTCTACCTCACAGATACGCAGTATTTT. The encoded protein is CASSSPLYLTDTQYF. Full variable domain (outside the CDR3, taken from reference TRBV28 and TRBJ2-3): DVKVTQSSRYLVKRTGEKVFLECVQDMDHENMFWYRQDPGLGLRLIYFSYDVKMKEKGDIPEGYSVSREKKERFSLILESASTNQTSMYLCASSSPLYLTDTQYFGPGTRLTVL.